These 10 T cell receptor beta chains were sequenced from one sample in a study of a mutant IDH1 vaccine in newly diagnosed glioma. Specified time point: baseline, week 1 (first vaccination visit). Treatment here: pre-vaccination baseline after standard-of-care therapy. Libraries were prepared by immunoSEQ multiplex PCR; TCRdb keeps only in-frame clonotypes and omits some of them. The sample holds about 46,000 clones; roughly 85% are singletons and the top ten take 2% to 2.5%. The sequencing used PBMCs, collected from a glioma patient treated with radiotherapy, temozolomide or both. These receptors were obtained from a man between 40 and 49 years old with glioma.

The J gene is TRBJ2-1, the V gene TRBV10-3, with 11 bases that match TRBD2. The CDR3 has 15 residues. CDR1 ENHRY and CDR2 SYGVKD come from the germline V gene. The V segment lost 4 bases and the J segment 6 bases; nucleotides outside the gene matches: 5. The CDR3 DNA reads as TGTGCCATCAGTGCCCCTAGCGGGAGGACCAATGAGCAGTTCTTC. It translates to CAISAPSGRTNEQFF.

This chain links TRBV7-2 with TRBJ2-2; 14 bases match TRBD2. The V gene's germline CDR1 is SGHTA and CDR2 FQGNSA. V shed 5 bases, J shed 4 bases, and the junction held 12 bases outside the gene matches. The CDR3 consists of 19 residues. The CDR3 DNA follows: TGTGCCAGCAGCCCCTCGGGACTAGCGGGAGTATCGAGCACCGGGGAGCTGTTTTTT. It translates to CASSPSGLAGVSSTGELFF.

The gene calls are TRBV5-1 and TRBJ2-1; D call uncertain. The CDR3 contains 13 residues. V was shortened by 2 bases and J by 5 bases, with 8 bases between the two germline ends. Germline CDR1 reads SGHRS; CDR2 reads YFSETQ. CDR3 in amino acids: CASSLRANNEQFF. CDR3 bases: TGCGCCAGCAGCTTACGGGCGAACAATGAGCAGTTCTTC.

The rearrangement joins TRBV7-9 to TRBJ1-2, with 7 nucleotides matching TRBD1. The J segment lost 5 bases and the V segment lost 6 bases, leaving 0 bases of the junction unmatched. Germline V gene data show CDR1 as SEHNR and CDR2 as FQNEAQ (reference sequence). The CDR3 loop spans 11 amino acids. The CDR3 sequence is CASRTGYGYTF. In DNA, the CDR3 is TGTGCCAGCAGGACAGGGTATGGCTACACCTTC.

This chain joins TRBV11-2 and TRBJ1-1; TRBD1 aligns across 8 bases. Unmatched junction bases numbered 18, after V lost 5 bases and J lost 10 bases. The CDR3 runs 16 residues. Germline V lookup: CDR1 SGHAT, CDR2 FQNNGV. In DNA, the CDR3 is TGTGCCAGCAGCCGTCCCCGTGGGACAGGAGGTGGCGGAGCTTTCTTT. Translated: CASSRPRGTGGGGAFF.

This chain joins TRBV5-1 and TRBJ2-5, with TRBD2 matching over 11 bases. Germline CDR1 reads SGHRS; CDR2 reads YFSETQ. The ends lost 1 base at V and 5 bases at J; junction bases unmatched: 7. The CDR3 consists of 16 residues. CDR3: CASSLIIAGGRETQYF. In DNA form, the CDR3 reads TGCGCCAGCAGCTTGATCATAGCGGGAGGGCGGGAGACCCAGTACTTC.

The genes are TRBV7-9 and TRBJ1-4; tentative D call: TRBD1 (6 bases). Germline V gene lookup returns CDR1 SEHNR and CDR2 FQNEAQ (reference sequence). V dropped 1 base and J dropped 6 bases, with 15 bases sitting between them. The CDR3 is made up of 16 amino acids. CDR3 in amino acids: CASSLGVGAKHEKLFF. The CDR3 DNA follows: TGTGCCAGCAGCTTAGGTGTGGGGGCGAAGCATGAAAAACTGTTTTTT. The full variable domain, rest sourced from reference TRBV7-9 and TRBJ1-4, is DTGVSQNPRHKITKRGQNVTFRCDPISEHNRLYWYRQTLGQGPEFLTYFQNEAQLEKSRLLSDRFSAERPKGSFSTLEIQRTEQGDSAMYLCASSLGVGAKHEKLFFGSGTQLSVL.

This chain links TRBV7-9 with TRBJ2-1; D is ambiguous. Germline V gives CDR1 SEHNR, CDR2 FQNEAQ (reference sequence). The ends were cut back, 3 bases at V and 10 bases at J, with 13 bases in the middle. This CDR3 is built from 13 residues. The CDR3 spells CASSLVLPEEQFF. Written as DNA, the CDR3 is TGTGCCAGCAGCTTGGTACTCCCAGAAGAGCAGTTCTTC.

The chain couples TRBV19 to TRBJ2-1; weak D call: TRBD2 (5 bases). The CDR3 extends over 14 amino acids. Trimming removed 5 bases at V and 7 bases at J, with 15 bases between. The germline V gene has CDR1 LNHDA and CDR2 SQIVND (reference sequence). CDR3 nucleotide sequence: TGTGCCAGTAGTCCACGCCTCGAGGGAAATGAGCAGTTCTTC. This codes for CASSPRLEGNEQFF.

The chain carries TRBV28 and TRBJ2-7; D may match TRBD1 or TRBD2 (6 bases each). V was clipped by 4 bases and J by 4 bases, with 23 bases between them. CDR1 and CDR2 from the germline V gene are MDHEN and SYDVKM. This CDR3 has 17 amino acids. Here the CDR3 reads CASSSPRRGSSPYEQYF. The CDR3 DNA reads TGTGCCAGCAGTTCCCCAAGGAGGGGGTCGTCACCTTACGAGCAGTACTTC.